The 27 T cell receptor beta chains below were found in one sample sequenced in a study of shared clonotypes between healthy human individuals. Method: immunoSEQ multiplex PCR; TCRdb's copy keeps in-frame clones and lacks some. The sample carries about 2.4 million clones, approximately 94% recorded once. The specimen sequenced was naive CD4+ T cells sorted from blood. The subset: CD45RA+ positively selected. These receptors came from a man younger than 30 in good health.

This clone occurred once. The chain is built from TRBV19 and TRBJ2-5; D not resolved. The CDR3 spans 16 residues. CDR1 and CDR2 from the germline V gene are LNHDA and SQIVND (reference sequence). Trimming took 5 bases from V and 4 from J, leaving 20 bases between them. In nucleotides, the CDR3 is TGTGCCAGTAGTGCCTCGACTGGATCGTGGGGAGAGACCCAGTACTTC. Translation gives CASSASTGSWGETQYF.

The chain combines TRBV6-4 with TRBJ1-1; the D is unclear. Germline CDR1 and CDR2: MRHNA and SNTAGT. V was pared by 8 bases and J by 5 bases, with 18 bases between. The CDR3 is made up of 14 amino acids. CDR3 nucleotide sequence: TGTGCCAGCGAACCGAAAAAGTTTTGGACTGAAGCTTTCTTT. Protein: CASEPKKFWTEAFF.

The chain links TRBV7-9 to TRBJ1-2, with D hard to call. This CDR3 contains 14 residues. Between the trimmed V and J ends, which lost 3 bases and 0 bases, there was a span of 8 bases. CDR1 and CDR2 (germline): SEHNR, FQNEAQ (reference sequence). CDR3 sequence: CASSLSSANYGYTF. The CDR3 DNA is TGTGCCAGCAGCTTGAGCAGTGCTAACTATGGCTACACCTTC.

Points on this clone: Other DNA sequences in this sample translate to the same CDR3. The CDR3 region has the DNA TGTGCCAGTAGTATCTCCGGTCCCTCCTACGAGCAGTACTTC. Amino acids: CASSISGPSYEQYF. The genes are TRBV19 and TRBJ2-7; D uncertain. This CDR3 spans 14 amino acids. Germline CDR1 and CDR2: LNHDA and SQIVND (reference sequence). The V end was cut by 3 bases, the J end by 0 bases, with 9 bases between.

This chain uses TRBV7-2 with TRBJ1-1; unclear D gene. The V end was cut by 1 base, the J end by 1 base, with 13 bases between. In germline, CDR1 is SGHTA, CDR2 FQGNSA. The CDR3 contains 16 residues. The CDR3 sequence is CASSLDLGFRNTEAFF. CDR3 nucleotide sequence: TGTGCCAGCAGCTTAGATTTAGGGTTCCGGAACACTGAAGCTTTCTTT.

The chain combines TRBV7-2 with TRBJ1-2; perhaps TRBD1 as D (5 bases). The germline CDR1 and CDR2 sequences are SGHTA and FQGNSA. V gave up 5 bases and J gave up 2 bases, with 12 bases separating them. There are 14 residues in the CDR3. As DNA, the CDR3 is TGTGCCAGCAGCACCGCCAGGGAAAACTATGGCTACACCTTC. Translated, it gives CASSTARENYGYTF.

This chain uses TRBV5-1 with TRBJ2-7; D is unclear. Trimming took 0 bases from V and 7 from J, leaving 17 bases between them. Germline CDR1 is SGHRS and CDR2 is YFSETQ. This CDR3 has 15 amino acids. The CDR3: CASSLDGSVSVEQYF. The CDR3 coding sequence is TGCGCCAGCAGCTTGGACGGGTCAGTTTCCGTGGAGCAGTACTTC.

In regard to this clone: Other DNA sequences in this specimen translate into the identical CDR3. This CDR3 is CASSFGQNTGELFF. CDR3 nucleotide sequence: TGTGCCAGCAGCTTTGGCCAGAACACCGGGGAGCTGTTTTTT. This chain uses TRBV7-2 with TRBJ2-2; no clear D gene. V dropped 3 bases and J dropped 1 base, with 6 bases sitting between them. The CDR3 covers 14 residues. Germline V gene data show CDR1 as SGHTA and CDR2 as FQGNSA.

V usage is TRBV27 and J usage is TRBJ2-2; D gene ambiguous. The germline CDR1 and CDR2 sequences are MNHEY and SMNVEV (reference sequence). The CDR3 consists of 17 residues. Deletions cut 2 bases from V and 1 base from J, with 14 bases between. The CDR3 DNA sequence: TGTGCCAGCAGTTTAAGACCAAACTTTAAGAACACCGGGGAGCTGTTTTTT. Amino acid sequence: CASSLRPNFKNTGELFF.

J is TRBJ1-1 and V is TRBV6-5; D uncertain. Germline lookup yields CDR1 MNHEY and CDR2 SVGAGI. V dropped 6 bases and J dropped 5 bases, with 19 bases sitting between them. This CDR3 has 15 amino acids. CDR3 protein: CASRAPGHRATEAFF. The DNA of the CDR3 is TGTGCCAGCAGAGCCCCGGGCCACCGAGCGACTGAAGCTTTCTTT.

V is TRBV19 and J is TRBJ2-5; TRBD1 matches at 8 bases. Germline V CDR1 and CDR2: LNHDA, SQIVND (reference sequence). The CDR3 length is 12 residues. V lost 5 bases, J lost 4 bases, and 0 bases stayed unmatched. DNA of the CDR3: TGTGCCAGTAGTGGACAGGGAGAGACCCAGTACTTC. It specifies CASSGQGETQYF.

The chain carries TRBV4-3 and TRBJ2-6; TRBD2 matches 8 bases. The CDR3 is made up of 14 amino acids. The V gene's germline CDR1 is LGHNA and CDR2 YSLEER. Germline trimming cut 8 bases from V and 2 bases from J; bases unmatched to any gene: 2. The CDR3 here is CASARGAGANVLTF. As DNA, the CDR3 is TGCGCCAGCGCGCGGGGGGCTGGGGCCAACGTCCTGACTTTC.

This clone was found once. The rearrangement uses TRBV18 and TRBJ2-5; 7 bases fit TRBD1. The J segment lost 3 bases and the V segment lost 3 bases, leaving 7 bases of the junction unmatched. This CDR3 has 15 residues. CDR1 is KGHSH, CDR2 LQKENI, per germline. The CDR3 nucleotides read TGTGCCAGCTCACCTCGATCCGGGACAGAAGAGACCCAGTACTTC. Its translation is CASSPRSGTEETQYF. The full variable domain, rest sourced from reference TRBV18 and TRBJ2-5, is NAGVMQNPRHLVRRRGQEARLRCSPMKGHSHVYWYRQLPEEGLKFMVYLQKENIIDESGMPKERFSAEFPKEGPSILRIQQVVRGDSAAYFCASSPRSGTEETQYFGPGTRLLVL.

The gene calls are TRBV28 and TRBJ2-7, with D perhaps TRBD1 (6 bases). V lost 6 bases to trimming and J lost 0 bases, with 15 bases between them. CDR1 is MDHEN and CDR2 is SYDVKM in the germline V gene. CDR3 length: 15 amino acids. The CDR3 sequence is CASRTLGQSSYEQYF. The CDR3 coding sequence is TGTGCCAGCAGGACTCTTGGACAGAGCTCCTACGAGCAGTACTTC.

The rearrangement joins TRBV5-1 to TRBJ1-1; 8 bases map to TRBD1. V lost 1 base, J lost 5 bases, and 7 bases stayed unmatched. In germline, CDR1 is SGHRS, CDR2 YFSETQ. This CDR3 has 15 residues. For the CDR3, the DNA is TGCGCCAGCAGCTTGTTACGGACAGGGCCAACTGAAGCTTTCTTT. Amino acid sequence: CASSLLRTGPTEAFF. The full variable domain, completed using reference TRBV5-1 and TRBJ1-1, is KAGVTQTPRYLIKTRGQQVTLSCSPISGHRSVSWYQQTPGQGLQFLFEYFSETQRNKGNFPGRFSGRQFSNSRSEMNVSTLELGDSALYLCASSLLRTGPTEAFFGQGTRLTVV.

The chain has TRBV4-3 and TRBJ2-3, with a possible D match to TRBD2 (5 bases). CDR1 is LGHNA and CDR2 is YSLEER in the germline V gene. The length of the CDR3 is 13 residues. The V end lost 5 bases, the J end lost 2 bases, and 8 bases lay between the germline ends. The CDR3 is CASSKGLTDTQYF. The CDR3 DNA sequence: TGCGCCAGCAGCAAAGGACTCACAGATACGCAGTATTTT.

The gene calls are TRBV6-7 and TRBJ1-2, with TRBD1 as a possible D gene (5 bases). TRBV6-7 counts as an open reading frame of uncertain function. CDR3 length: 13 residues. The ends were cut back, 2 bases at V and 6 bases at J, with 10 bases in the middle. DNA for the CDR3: TGTGCCAGCAGTTACAAGGGAGGGGATGGCTACACCTTC. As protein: CASSYKGGDGYTF.

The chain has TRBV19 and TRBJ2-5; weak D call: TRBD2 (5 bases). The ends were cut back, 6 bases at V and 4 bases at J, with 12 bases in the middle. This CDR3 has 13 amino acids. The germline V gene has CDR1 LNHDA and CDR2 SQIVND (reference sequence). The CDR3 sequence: CASRLQGGETQYF. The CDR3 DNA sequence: TGTGCCAGTAGACTACAAGGAGGAGAGACCCAGTACTTC.

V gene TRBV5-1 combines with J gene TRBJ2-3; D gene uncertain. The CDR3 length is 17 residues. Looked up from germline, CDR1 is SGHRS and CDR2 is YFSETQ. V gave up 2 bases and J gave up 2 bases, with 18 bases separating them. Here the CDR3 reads CASSFRTPPLNTDTQYF. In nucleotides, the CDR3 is TGCGCCAGCAGCTTCCGGACCCCACCGTTAAACACAGATACGCAGTATTTT.

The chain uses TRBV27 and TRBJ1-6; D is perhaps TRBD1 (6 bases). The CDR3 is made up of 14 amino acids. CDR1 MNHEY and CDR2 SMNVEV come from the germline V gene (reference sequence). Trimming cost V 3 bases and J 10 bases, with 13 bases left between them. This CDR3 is CASSFGRGDSPLHF. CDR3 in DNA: TGTGCCAGCAGTTTTGGCAGGGGAGACTCACCCCTCCACTTT.

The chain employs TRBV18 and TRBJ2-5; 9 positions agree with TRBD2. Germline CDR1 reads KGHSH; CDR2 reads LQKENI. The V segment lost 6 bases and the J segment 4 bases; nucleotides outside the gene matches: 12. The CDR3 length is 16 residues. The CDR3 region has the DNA TGTGCCAGCTCCCCAAGACTAGCGGTATTACGAGAGACCCAGTACTTC. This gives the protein CASSPRLAVLRETQYF.

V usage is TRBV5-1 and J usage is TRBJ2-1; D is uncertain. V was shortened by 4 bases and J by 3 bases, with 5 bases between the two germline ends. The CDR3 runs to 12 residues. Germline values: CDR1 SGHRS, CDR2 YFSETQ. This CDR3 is CASSNNYNEQFF. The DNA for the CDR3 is TGCGCCAGCAGCAATAACTACAATGAGCAGTTCTTC.

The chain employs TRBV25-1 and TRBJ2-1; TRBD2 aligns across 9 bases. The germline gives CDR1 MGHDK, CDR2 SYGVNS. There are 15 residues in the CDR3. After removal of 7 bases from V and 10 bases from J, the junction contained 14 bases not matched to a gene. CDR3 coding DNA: TGTGCCAGCAAAAGTGACGGACGGGGACTAGCCGAGCAGTTCTTC. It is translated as CASKSDGRGLAEQFF.

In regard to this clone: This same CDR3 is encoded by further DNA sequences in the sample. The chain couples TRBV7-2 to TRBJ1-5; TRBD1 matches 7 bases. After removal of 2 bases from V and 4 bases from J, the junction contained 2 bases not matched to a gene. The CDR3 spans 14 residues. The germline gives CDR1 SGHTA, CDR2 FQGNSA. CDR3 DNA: TGTGCCAGCAGCTTACAGGGGGGGAATCAGCCCCAGCATTTT. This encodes CASSLQGGNQPQHF.

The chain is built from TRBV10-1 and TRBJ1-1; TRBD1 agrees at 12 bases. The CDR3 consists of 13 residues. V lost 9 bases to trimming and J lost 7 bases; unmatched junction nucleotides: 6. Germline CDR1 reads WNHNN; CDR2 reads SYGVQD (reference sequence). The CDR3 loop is CASSGQGAFEAFF. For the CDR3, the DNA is TGCGCCAGTTCGGGACAGGGGGCTTTTGAAGCTTTCTTT.

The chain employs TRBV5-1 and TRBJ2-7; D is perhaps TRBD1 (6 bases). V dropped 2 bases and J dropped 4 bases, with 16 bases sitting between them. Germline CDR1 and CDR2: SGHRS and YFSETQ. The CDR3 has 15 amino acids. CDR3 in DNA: TGCGCCAGCAGCTTCCCACAGGGTGGTGTGTACGAGCAGTACTTC. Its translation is CASSFPQGGVYEQYF.

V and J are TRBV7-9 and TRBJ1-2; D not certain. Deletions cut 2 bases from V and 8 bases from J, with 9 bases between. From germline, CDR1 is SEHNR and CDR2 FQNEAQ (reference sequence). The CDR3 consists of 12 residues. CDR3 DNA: TGTGCCAGCAGCTTAAATATGGAGGGCTACACCTTC. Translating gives CASSLNMEGYTF. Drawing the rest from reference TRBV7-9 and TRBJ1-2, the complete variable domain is DTGVSQNPRHKITKRGQNVTFRCDPISEHNRLYWYRQTLGQGPEFLTYFQNEAQLEKSRLLSDRFSAERPKGSFSTLEIQRTEQGDSAMYLCASSLNMEGYTFGSGTRLTVV.